This T cell receptor (beta chain) was recorded in a study of control samples from healthy donors and cancer patients. Only in-frame clones appear in the TCRdb table, and some are missing; sequencing was by immunoSEQ multiplex PCR. Of roughly 200,000 clones listed, about 91% are singletons. In germline, CDR1 is SGHTS, CDR2 YDEGEE. After removal of 1 base from V and 1 base from J, the junction contained 4 bases not matched to a gene. The CDR3 has 16 residues. The chain couples TRBV5-8 to TRBJ2-1; 8 bases align to TRBD1. Sequenced input: blood. This TCR came from a man between 25 and 39 years old in good health. CDR3 loop: CASSLWGTGSYNEQFF. DNA of the CDR3: TGTGCCAGCAGCTTGTGGGGGACAGGATCCTACAATGAGCAGTTCTTC.